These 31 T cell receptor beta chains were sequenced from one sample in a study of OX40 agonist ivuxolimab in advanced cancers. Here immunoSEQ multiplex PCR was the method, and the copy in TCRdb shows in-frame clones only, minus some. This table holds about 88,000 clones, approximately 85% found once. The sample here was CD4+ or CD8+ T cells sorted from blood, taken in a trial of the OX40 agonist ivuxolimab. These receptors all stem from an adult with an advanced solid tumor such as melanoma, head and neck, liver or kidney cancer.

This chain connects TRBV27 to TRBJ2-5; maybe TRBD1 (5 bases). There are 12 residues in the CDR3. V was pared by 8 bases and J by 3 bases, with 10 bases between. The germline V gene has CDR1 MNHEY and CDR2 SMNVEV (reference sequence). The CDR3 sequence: CASGTGKETQYF. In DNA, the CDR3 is TGTGCCAGCGGAACAGGAAAAGAGACCCAGTACTTC.

CDR3 loop: CASSVLLRQKRNYGYTF. The CDR3 nucleotides are TGTGCCAGCAGCGTACTTCTGCGACAGAAACGCAACTATGGCTACACCTTC. The chain combines TRBV2 with TRBJ1-2; tentative D call: TRBD1 (5 bases). V lost 6 bases to trimming and J lost 2 bases, with 22 bases between them. CDR1 is SNHLY and CDR2 is FYNNEI in the germline V gene. The CDR3 totals 17 residues.

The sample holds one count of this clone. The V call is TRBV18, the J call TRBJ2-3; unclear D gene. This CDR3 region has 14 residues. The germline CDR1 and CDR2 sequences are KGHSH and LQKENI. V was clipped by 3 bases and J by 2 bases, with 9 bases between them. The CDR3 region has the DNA TGTGCCAGCTCACCGGTCCGGGTCACAGATACGCAGTATTTT. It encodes CASSPVRVTDTQYF. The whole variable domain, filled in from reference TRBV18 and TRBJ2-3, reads NAGVMQNPRHLVRRRGQEARLRCSPMKGHSHVYWYRQLPEEGLKFMVYLQKENIIDESGMPKERFSAEFPKEGPSILRIQQVVRGDSAAYFCASSPVRVTDTQYFGPGTRLTVL.

The CDR3 loop reads CASSYRREGSYEQYF. Here the CDR3 DNA reads TGTGCCAGCAGTTACAGGCGGGAGGGCTCCTACGAGCAGTACTTC. The J gene is TRBJ2-7, the V gene TRBV6-5; 9 bases match TRBD2. The CDR3 is made up of 15 amino acids. With 2 bases clipped from V and 0 bases from J, the junction kept 2 bases outside the gene matches. CDR1 and CDR2 from the germline V gene are MNHEY and SVGAGI.

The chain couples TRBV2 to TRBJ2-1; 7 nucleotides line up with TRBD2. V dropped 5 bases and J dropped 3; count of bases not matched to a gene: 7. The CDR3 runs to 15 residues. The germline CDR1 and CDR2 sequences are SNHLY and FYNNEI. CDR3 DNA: TGTGCCAGCAGTCAAGGGGAGGGGCTCTACAATGAGCAGTTCTTC. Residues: CASSQGEGLYNEQFF.

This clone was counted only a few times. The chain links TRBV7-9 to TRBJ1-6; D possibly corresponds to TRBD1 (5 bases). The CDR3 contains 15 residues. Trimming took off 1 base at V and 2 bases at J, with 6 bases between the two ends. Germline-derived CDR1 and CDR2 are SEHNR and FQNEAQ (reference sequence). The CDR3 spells CASSLGGPYNSPLHF. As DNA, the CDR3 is TGTGCCAGCAGCTTAGGGGGCCCCTATAATTCACCCCTCCACTTT.

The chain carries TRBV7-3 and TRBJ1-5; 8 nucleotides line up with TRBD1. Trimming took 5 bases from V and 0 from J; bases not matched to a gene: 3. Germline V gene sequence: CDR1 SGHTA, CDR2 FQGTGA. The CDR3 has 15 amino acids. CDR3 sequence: CASSRQGYSNQPQHF. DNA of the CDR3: TGTGCCAGCAGCCGACAGGGGTATAGCAATCAGCCCCAGCATTTT. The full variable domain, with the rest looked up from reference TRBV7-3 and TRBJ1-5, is GAGVSQTPSNKVTEKGKYVELRCDPISGHTALYWYRQSLGQGPEFLIYFQGTGAADDSGLPNDRFFAVRPEGSVSTLKIQRTERGDSAVYLCASSRQGYSNQPQHFGDGTRLSIL.

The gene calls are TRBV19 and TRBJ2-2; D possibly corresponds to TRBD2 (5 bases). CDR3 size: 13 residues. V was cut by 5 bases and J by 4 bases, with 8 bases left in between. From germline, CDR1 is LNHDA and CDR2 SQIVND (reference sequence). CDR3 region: CASSRGTTGELFF. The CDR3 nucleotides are TGTGCCAGTAGTCGGGGTACCACCGGGGAGCTGTTTTTT. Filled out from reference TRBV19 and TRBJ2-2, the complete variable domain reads DGGITQSPKYLFRKEGQNVTLSCEQNLNHDAMYWYRQDPGQGLRLIYYSQIVNDFQKGDIAEGYSVSREKKESFPLTVTSAQKNPTAFYLCASSRGTTGELFFGEGSRLTVL.

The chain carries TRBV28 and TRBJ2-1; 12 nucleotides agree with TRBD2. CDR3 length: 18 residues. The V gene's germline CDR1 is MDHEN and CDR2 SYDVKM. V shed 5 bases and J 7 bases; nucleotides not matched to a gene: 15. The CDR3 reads CASSASGSVTSGRNEQFF. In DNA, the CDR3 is TGTGCCAGCAGTGCCTCGGGCAGCGTAACTAGCGGGAGGAATGAGCAGTTCTTC.

CDR3 DNA: TGTGCCAGCTCACCGGTCGCTGGCGACTCCTACGAGCAGTACGTC. Translation gives CASSPVAGDSYEQYV. The chain links TRBV18 to TRBJ2-7; no clear D. V was trimmed by 3 bases and J by 0 bases, leaving 12 bases between them. Germline V gives CDR1 KGHSH, CDR2 LQKENI. The CDR3 contains 15 residues.

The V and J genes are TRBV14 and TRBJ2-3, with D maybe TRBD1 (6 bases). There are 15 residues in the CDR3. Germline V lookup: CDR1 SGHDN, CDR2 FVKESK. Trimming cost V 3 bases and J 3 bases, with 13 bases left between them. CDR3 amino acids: CASSQGARGTDTQYF. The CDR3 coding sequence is TGTGCCAGCAGCCAGGGGGCCCGCGGTACAGATACGCAGTATTTT.

Here the CDR3 DNA reads TGTGCCAGCAGCCCGGGACGTAGCCGAGCGGACTTCTCTGGGGCCAACGTCCTGACTTTC. Its protein product is CASSPGRSRADFSGANVLTF. The chain links TRBV7-6 to TRBJ2-6; D possibly uses TRBD1 or TRBD2 (5 bases each). This CDR3 has 20 residues. V lost 5 bases, J lost 0 bases, and 23 bases lay in between. The germline V gene encodes CDR1 SGHVS and CDR2 FNYEAQ.

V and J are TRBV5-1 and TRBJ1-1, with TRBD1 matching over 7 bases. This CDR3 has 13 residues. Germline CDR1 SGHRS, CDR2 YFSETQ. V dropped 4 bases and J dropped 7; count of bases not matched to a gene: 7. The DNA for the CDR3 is TGCGCCAGCAGCATCGGAACAGGGGTTGAAGCTTTCTTT. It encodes CASSIGTGVEAFF. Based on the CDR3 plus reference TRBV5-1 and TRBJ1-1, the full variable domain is KAGVTQTPRYLIKTRGQQVTLSCSPISGHRSVSWYQQTPGQGLQFLFEYFSETQRNKGNFPGRFSGRQFSNSRSEMNVSTLELGDSALYLCASSIGTGVEAFFGQGTRLTVV.

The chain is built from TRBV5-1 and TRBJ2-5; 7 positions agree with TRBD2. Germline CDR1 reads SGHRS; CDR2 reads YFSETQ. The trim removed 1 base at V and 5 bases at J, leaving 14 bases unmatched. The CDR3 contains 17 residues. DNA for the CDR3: TGCGCCAGCAGCTTGATCCGGGACTCCGAAGCGGGGGAGACCCAGTACTTC. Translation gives CASSLIRDSEAGETQYF.

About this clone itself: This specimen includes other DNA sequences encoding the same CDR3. Here the CDR3 reads CSVRGLARSYEQYF. The CDR3 DNA reads as TGCAGCGTGAGAGGACTAGCGAGGAGCTACGAGCAGTACTTC. The chain uses TRBV29-1 and TRBJ2-7; TRBD2 agrees at 9 bases. The V segment lost 6 bases and the J segment 3 bases; nucleotides outside the gene matches: 9. CDR1 is SQVTM and CDR2 is ANQGSEA in the germline V gene. The CDR3 length is 14 residues.

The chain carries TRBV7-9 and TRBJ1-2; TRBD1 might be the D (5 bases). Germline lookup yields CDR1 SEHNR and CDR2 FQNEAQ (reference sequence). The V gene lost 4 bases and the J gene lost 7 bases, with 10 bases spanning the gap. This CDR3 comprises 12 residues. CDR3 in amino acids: CASSYSTAGYTF. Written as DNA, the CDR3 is TGTGCCAGCAGCTACTCGACAGCTGGCTACACCTTC.

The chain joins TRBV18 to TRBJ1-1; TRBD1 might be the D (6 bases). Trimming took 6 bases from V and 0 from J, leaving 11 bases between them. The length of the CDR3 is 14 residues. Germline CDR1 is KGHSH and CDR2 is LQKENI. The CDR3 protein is CASSLGTLNTEAFF. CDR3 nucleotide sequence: TGTGCCAGCTCCCTAGGGACACTGAACACTGAAGCTTTCTTT.

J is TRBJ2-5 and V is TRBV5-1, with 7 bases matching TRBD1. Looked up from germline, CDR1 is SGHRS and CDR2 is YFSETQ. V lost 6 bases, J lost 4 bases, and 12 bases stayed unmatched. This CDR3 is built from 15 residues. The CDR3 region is CASTLMQQGTETQYF. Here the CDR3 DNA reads TGCGCCAGCACCCTGATGCAACAGGGGACAGAGACCCAGTACTTC.

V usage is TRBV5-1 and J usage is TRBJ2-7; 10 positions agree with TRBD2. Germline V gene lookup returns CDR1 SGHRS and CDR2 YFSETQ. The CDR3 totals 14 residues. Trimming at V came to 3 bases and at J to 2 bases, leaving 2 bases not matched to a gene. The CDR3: CASSSAGGPYEQYF. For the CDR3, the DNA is TGCGCCAGCAGCTCAGCGGGAGGGCCCTACGAGCAGTACTTC.

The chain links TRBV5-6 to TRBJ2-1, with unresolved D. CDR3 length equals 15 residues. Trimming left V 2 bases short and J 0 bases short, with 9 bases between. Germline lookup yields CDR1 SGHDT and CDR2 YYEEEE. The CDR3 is CASSFFQASYNEQFF. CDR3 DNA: TGTGCCAGCAGCTTCTTCCAAGCCTCCTACAATGAGCAGTTCTTC.

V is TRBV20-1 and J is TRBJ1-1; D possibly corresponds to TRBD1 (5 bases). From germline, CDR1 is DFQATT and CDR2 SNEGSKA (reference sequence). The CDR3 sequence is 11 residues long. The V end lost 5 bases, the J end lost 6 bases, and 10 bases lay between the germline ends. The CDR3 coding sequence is TGCAGTGCTGCCAGGGCCCCTGAAGCTTTCTTT. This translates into CSAARAPEAFF.

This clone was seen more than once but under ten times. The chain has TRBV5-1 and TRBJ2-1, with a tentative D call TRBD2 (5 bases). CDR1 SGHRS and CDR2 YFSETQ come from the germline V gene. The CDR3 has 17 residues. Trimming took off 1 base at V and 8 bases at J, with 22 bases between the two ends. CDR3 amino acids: CASSLRRVEDWPHEQFF. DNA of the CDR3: TGCGCCAGCAGCTTGAGAAGAGTCGAGGACTGGCCCCATGAGCAGTTCTTC. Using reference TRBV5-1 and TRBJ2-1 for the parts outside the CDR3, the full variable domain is KAGVTQTPRYLIKTRGQQVTLSCSPISGHRSVSWYQQTPGQGLQFLFEYFSETQRNKGNFPGRFSGRQFSNSRSEMNVSTLELGDSALYLCASSLRRVEDWPHEQFFGPGTRLTVL.

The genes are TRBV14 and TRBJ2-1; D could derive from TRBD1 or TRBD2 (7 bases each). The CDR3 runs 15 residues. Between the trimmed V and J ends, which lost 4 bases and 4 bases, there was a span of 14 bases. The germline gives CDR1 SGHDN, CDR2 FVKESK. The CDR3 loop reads CASSPQGGSYNEQFF. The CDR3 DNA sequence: TGTGCCAGCAGCCCTCAGGGGGGGAGTTACAATGAGCAGTTCTTC.

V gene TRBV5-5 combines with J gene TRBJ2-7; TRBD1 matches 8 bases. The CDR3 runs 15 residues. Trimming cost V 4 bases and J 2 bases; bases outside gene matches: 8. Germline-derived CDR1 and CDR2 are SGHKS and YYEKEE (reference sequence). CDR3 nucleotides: TGTGCCAGCAGCGTAGGACAGGGCCTCACCTACGAGCAGTACTTC. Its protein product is CASSVGQGLTYEQYF.

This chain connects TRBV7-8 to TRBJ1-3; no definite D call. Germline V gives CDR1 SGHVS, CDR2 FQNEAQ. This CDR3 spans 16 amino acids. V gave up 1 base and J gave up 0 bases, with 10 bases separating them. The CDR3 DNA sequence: TGTGCCAGCAGCTTAGTTGTGGGTAGCTCTGGAAACACCATATATTTT. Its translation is CASSLVVGSSGNTIYF.

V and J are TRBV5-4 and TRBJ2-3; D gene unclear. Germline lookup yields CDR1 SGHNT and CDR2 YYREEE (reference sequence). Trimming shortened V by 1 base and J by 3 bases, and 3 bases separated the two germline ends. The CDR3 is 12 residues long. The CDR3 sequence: CASSLRTDTQYF. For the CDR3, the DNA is TGTGCCAGCAGCTTGAGGACAGATACGCAGTATTTT.

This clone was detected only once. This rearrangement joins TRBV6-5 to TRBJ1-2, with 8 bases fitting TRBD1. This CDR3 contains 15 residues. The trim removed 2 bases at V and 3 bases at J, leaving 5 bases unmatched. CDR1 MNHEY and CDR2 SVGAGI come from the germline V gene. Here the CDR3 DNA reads TGTGCCAGCAGTTACCGAGGACAGGGCTACTATGGCTACACCTTC. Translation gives CASSYRGQGYYGYTF.

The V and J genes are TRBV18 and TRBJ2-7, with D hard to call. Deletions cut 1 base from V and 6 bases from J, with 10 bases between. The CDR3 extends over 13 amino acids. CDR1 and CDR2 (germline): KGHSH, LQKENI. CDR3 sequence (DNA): TGTGCCAGCTCACCACAGGTCCGCGGCGAGCAGTACGTC. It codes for CASSPQVRGEQYV.

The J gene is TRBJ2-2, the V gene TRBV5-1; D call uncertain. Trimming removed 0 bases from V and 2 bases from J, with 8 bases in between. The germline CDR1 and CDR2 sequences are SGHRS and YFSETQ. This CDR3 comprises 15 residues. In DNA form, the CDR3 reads TGCGCCAGCAGCTTGGCTGAGGTCAACACCGGGGAGCTGTTTTTT. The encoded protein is CASSLAEVNTGELFF.

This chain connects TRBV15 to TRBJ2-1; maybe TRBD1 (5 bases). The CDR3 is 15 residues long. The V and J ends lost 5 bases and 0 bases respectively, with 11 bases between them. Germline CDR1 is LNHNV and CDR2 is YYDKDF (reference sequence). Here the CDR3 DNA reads TGTGCCACCAGCTACAGGACCAGCTCCTACAATGAGCAGTTCTTC. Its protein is CATSYRTSSYNEQFF.

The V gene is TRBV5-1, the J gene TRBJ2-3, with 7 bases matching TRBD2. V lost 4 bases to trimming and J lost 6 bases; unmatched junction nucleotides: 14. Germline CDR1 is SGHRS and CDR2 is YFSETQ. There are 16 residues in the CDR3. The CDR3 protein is CASSPGIGGSADTQYF. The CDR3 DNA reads TGCGCCAGCAGCCCTGGGATCGGGGGGTCGGCCGATACGCAGTATTTT.